These 7 T cell receptor beta chains were sequenced from one sample in a study of CD8 T cells in Susac syndrome. When the RNA was reverse transcribed, random hexamers were used with an input of about 0.5 to 1 ug. TCRdb re-derived calls from the immunoSEQ multiplex PCR reads in MiXCR, one entry per CDR3 protein. Among 250,000 to 300,000 distinct CDR3 sequences listed, roughly 85% were seen once. Sequencing used CD8+ T cells from PBMCs. These receptors all stem from a human donor with multiple sclerosis.

This chain uses TRBV25-1 with TRBJ2-1, with D perhaps TRBD1 (6 bases). Trimming took 9 bases from V and 7 from J, leaving 16 bases between them. In germline, CDR1 is MGHDK, CDR2 SYGVNS. The CDR3 runs 13 residues. The CDR3 spells CASTPGDVNEQFF. The CDR3 DNA reads TGTGCCAGTACCCCAGGGGATGTAAATGAGCAGTTCTTC.

The J gene is TRBJ1-2, the V gene TRBV27, with D perhaps TRBD1 (6 bases). The CDR3 covers 15 residues. Trimming stripped 4 bases from V and 4 bases from J, with 16 bases between. CDR1 and CDR2 (germline): MNHEY, SMNVEV (reference sequence). The chain's CDR3 is CASSSGQNSLYGYTF. CDR3 sequence (DNA): TGTGCCAGCAGTTCCGGACAGAACTCTCTCTATGGCTACACCTTC.

This sequence joins TRBV7-6 and TRBJ1-5; maybe TRBD1 (5 bases). V lost 5 bases to trimming and J lost 0 bases, with 17 bases between them. Germline V gene data show CDR1 as SGHVS and CDR2 as FNYEAQ. This CDR3 is 17 amino acids long. The CDR3 nucleotides are TGTGCCAGCAGCCCTTTCGGGACGGTAGATAGCAATCAGCCCCAGCATTTT. It codes for CASSPFGTVDSNQPQHF.

The chain links TRBV24-1 to TRBJ2-3; TRBD2 matches at 13 bases. CDR3 size: 18 residues. CDR1 and CDR2 from the germline V gene are KGHDR and SFDVKD. V lost 4 bases and J lost 1; bases outside the gene matches: 7. The CDR3 sequence is CATSDRPGLAGGTDTQYF. In nucleotides, the CDR3 is TGTGCCACCAGTGACCGCCCTGGACTAGCGGGAGGCACAGATACGCAGTATTTT.

The J gene is TRBJ2-5, the V gene TRBV12-3 or TRBV12-4; D is possibly TRBD1 (6 bases). The CDR3 extends over 14 amino acids. Trimming stripped 5 bases from V and 5 bases from J, with 15 bases between. The CDR3 DNA reads as TGTGCCAGCAGTGAAACAGGGTGGCACGAGACCCAGTACTTC. This gives the protein CASSETGWHETQYF.

This chain links TRBV5-6 with TRBJ2-1; D gene unclear. The V gene's germline CDR1 is SGHDT and CDR2 YYEEEE. V was trimmed by 1 base and J by 5 bases, leaving 7 bases between them. This CDR3 comprises 13 residues. This chain's CDR3 is CASSLPANNEQFF. The CDR3 nucleotides read TGTGCCAGCAGCTTGCCGGCTAACAATGAGCAGTTCTTC.

This chain uses TRBV7-6 with TRBJ2-1; TRBD2 agrees at 9 bases. The length of the CDR3 is 15 residues. Germline V CDR1 and CDR2: SGHVS, FNYEAQ. V was clipped by 5 bases and J by 4 bases; unmatched bases: 6. This CDR3 reads CASSPGTSRYNEQFF. CDR3 in DNA: TGTGCCAGCAGCCCCGGGACTAGCAGGTACAATGAGCAGTTCTTC.